This TCR beta chain was captured in a study of CD8+CD57+ T cells in acquired aplastic anemia. Overall study: The sorted CD4+ and CD8+ cells yielded an average about 3.3 ug of DNA.

This clonotype was counted at least ten times. Its target is unknown. TCR beta VDJ and CDR3 profiles were obtained from a genomic DNA template. TCRdb processed the reads anew with MiXCR; each CDR3 protein has one entry. The data contain under 200,000 distinct CDR3 sequences, about 50% of them singletons. The CDR3 length is 15 residues. Per the germline V gene, CDR1 is SGHKS and CDR2 is YYEKEE (reference sequence). Trimming at V came to 3 bases and at J to 1 base, leaving 4 bases not matched to a gene. Regarding the study as a whole: Patients and controls shared twenty-nine CD8+ CDR3 sequences, highly expressed in patients.

Patients picked for sequencing had shown CD8+CD57+ cell expansion detected by flow cytometry. At blood sampling, none of the patients had yet received therapy. The rearrangement links TRBV5-5 to TRBJ2-1; TRBD1 matches at 7 bases. This receptor was identified in a human donor with aplastic anemia. The sequenced material came from sorted CD4+, CD8+, or CD8+CD57+ T cells (not recorded which) from PBMCs. The CDR3 here is CASSSTGESYNEQFF. The CDR3, as DNA: TGTGCCAGCAGCTCTACAGGGGAATCCTACAATGAGCAGTTCTTC. The variable domain in full, completed from reference TRBV5-5 and TRBJ2-1, reads DAGVTQSPTHLIKTRGQQVTLRCSPISGHKSVSWYQQVLGQGPQFIFQYYEKEERGRGNFPDRFSARQFPNYSSELNVNALLLGDSALYLCASSSTGESYNEQFFGPGTRLTVL.